These 3 T cell receptor beta chains came from one sample sequenced in a study of T cells in Graves' hyperthyroidism and ophthalmopathy. RNA transcripts served as the template for amplifying TCR beta CDR3 regions. The HTBI primer set drove a first-round RT-PCR of the TCR CDR3. One entry per CDR3 protein, called by TCRdb with MiXCR from the multiplex PCR reads. The sample contains 350,000 or so distinct CDR3 sequences, approximately 22% of which appear only once. The sample consisted of blood. These receptors originate from a woman in her 50s with Graves' hyperthyroidism.

This clonotype was counted between two and nine times. The chain employs TRBV20-1 and TRBJ2-5; 7 bases map to TRBD1. Germline CDR1 reads DFQATT; CDR2 reads SNEGSKA (reference sequence). The CDR3 totals 14 residues. V was clipped by 2 bases and J by 5 bases; unmatched bases: 8. The DNA for the CDR3 is TGCAGTGCTAGAACTACAGGGGTAGGGGAGACCCAGTACTTC. Translating it yields CSARTTGVGETQYF.

This clonotype was found many times. CDR3 sequence: CASSYERDYEQYF. CDR3 nucleotides: TGTGCCAGCAGTTACGAGCGAGACTACGAGCAGTACTTC. V gene TRBV6-1 combines with J gene TRBJ2-7; no clear D. V gave up 5 bases and J gave up 3 bases, with 11 bases separating them. Looked up from germline, CDR1 is MNHNS and CDR2 is SASEGT. The CDR3 length is 13 residues.

The genes are TRBV15 and TRBJ2-1, with 7 bases matching TRBD2. V was clipped by 0 bases and J by 3 bases; unmatched bases: 11. CDR1 LNHNV and CDR2 YYDKDF come from the germline V gene (reference sequence). The CDR3 has 18 amino acids. The CDR3 DNA reads TGTGCCACCAGCAGAGATGGGGGGGGTGCTACCCTCTACAATGAGCAGTTCTTC. Its translation: CATSRDGGGATLYNEQFF.